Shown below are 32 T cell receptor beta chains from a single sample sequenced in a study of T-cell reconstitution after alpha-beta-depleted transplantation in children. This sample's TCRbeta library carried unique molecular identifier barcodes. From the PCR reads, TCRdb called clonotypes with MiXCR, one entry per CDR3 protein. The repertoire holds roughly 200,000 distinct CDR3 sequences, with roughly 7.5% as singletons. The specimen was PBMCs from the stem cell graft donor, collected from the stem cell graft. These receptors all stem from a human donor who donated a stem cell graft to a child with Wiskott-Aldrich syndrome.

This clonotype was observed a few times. The CDR3 reads CASSIGTSVKETQYF. The CDR3, as DNA: TGTGCCAGCAGCATAGGGACTAGCGTTAAAGAGACCCAGTACTTC. V gene TRBV7-8 combines with J gene TRBJ2-5; TRBD2 agrees at 10 bases. Germline V CDR1 and CDR2: SGHVS, FQNEAQ. After removal of 5 bases from V and 3 bases from J, the junction contained 6 bases not matched to a gene. This CDR3 is 15 amino acids long.

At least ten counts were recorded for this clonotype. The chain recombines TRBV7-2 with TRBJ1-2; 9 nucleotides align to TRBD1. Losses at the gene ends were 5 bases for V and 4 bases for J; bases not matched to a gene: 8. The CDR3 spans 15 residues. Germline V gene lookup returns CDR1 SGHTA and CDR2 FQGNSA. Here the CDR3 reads CASSASGTGLYGYTF. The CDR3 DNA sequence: TGTGCCAGCAGCGCCTCCGGGACAGGGCTCTATGGCTACACCTTC.

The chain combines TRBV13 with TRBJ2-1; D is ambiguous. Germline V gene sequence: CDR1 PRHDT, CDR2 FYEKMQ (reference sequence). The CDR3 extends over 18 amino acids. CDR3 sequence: CTISLGTWLRETYNEQFF. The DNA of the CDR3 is TGTACCATCAGTTTAGGAACGTGGTTGAGAGAGACCTACAATGAGCAGTTCTTC.

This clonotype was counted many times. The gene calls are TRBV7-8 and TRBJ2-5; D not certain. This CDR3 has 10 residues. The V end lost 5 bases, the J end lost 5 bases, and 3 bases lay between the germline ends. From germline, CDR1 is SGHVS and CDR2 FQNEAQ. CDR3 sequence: CASSGETQYF. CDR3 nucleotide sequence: TGTGCCAGCAGCGGCGAGACCCAGTACTTC.

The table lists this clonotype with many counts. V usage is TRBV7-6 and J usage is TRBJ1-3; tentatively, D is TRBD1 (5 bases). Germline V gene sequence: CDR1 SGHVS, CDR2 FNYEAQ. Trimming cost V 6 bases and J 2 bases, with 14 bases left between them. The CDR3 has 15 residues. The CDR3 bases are TGTGCCAGCAGACCCCGGGGCACAACTGGAAACACCATATATTTT. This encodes CASRPRGTTGNTIYF.

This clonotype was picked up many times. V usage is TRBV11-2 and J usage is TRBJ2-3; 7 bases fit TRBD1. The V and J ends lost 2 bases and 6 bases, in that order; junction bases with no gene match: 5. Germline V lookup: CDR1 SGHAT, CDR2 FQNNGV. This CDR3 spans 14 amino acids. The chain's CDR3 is CASSLTGVGDTQYF. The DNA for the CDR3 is TGTGCCAGCAGCTTAACAGGGGTGGGGGATACGCAGTATTTT.

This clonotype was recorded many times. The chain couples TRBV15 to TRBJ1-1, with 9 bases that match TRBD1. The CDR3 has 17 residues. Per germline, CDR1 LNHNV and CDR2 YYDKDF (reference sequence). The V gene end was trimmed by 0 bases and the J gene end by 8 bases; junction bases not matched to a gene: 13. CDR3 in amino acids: CATSRDKGTGSGSEAFF. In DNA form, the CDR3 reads TGTGCCACCAGCAGAGATAAGGGGACAGGGTCGGGCTCCGAAGCTTTCTTT.

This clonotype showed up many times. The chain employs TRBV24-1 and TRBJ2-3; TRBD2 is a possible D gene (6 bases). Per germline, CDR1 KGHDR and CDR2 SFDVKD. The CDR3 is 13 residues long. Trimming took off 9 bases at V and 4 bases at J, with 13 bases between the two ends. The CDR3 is CATRSSGADTQYF. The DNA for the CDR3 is TGTGCCACCCGGTCTTCGGGAGCAGATACGCAGTATTTT.

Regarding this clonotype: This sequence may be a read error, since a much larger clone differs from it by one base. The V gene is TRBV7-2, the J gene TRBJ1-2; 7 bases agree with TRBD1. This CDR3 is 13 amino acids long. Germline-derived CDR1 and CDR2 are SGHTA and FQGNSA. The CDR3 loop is CDSSRTGDYGYTF. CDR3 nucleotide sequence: TGTGACAGCAGCCGGACAGGAGACTATGGCTACACCTTC.

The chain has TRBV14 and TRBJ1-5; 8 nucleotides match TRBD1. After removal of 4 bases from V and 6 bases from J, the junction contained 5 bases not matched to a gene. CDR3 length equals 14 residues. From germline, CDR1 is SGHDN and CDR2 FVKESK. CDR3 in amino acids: CASSPGGWGQPQHF. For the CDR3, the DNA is TGTGCCAGCAGCCCAGGGGGCTGGGGTCAGCCCCAGCATTTT.

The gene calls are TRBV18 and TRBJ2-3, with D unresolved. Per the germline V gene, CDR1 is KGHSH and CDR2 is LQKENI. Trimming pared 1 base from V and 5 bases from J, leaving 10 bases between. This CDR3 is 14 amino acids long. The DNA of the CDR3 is TGTGCCAGCTCACCACTCAACAGAAAAGATACGCAGTATTTT. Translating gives CASSPLNRKDTQYF.

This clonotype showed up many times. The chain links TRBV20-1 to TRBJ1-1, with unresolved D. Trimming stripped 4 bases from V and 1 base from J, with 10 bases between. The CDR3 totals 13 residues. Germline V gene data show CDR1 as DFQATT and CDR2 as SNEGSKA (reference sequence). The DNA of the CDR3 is TGCAGTGCTACCCAACCCAAGAACACTGAAGCTTTCTTT. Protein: CSATQPKNTEAFF.

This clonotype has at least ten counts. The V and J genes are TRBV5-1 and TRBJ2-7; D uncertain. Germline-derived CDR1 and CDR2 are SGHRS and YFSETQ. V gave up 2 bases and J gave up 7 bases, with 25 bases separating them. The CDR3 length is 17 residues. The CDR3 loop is CASSLSVGLGIPGEQYF. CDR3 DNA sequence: TGCGCCAGCAGCTTATCCGTGGGCTTGGGGATCCCCGGGGAGCAGTACTTC.

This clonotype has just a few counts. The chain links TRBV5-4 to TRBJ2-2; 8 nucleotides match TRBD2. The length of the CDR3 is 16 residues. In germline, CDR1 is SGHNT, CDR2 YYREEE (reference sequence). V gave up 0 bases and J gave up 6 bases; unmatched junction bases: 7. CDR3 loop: CASSLAGRVGAGELFF. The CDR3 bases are TGTGCCAGCAGCTTGGCCGGGAGGGTGGGGGCCGGGGAGCTGTTTTTT.

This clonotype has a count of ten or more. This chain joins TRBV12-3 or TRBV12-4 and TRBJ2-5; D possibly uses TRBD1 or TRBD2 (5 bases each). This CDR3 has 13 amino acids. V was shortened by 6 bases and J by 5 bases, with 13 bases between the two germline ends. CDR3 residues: CASSRDRSETQYF. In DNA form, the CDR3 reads TGTGCCAGCAGCCGGGACCGCTCGGAGACCCAGTACTTC.

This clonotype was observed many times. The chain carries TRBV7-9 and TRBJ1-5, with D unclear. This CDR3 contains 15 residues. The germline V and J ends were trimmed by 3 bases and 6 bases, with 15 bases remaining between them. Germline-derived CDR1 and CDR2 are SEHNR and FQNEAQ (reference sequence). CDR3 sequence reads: CASSLDGLAAQPQHF. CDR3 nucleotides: TGTGCCAGCAGCTTGGACGGACTAGCGGCTCAGCCCCAGCATTTT. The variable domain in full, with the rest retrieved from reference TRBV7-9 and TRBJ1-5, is DTGVSQNPRHKITKRGQNVTFRCDPISEHNRLYWYRQTLGQGPEFLTYFQNEAQLEKSRLLSDRFSAERPKGSFSTLEIQRTEQGDSAMYLCASSLDGLAAQPQHFGDGTRLSIL.

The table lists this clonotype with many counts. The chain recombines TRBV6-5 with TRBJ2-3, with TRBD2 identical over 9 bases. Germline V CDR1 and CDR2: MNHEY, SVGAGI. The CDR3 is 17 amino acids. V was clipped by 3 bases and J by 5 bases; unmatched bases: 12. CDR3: CASSYHSGGRALDTQYF. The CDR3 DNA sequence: TGTGCCAGCAGTTATCATTCGGGCGGGAGGGCCTTAGATACGCAGTATTTT.

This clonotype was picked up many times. CDR3: CASSLGSGRAYEQYF. The CDR3 DNA follows: TGTGCCAGCAGCTTGGGTAGCGGCAGAGCCTACGAGCAGTACTTC. This chain uses TRBV5-6 with TRBJ2-7, with D possibly TRBD2 on 6 matching bases. V lost 0 bases and J lost 2, with 12 bases in between. CDR1 is SGHDT, CDR2 YYEEEE, per germline. The CDR3 spans 15 residues.

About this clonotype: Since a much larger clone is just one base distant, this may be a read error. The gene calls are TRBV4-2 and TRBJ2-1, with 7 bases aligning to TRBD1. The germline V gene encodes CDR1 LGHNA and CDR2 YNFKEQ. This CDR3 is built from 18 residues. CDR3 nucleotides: TGTCCCAGCAGCCCCCAACCACCCGGGACAGAAACATACAATGAGCAGTTCTTC. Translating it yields CPSSPQPPGTETYNEQFF.

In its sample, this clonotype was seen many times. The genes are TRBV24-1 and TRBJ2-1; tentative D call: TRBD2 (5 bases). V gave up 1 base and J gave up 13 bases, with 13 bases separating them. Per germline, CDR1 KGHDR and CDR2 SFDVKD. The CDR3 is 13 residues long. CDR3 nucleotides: TGTGCCACCAGTGATTTTGGAGGACGCTATCAGTTCTTC. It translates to CATSDFGGRYQFF.

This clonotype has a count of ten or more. CDR3 nucleotide sequence: TGTGCCAGCAGTTACTCGATCAGCAGGGTGGCCCCTGCCGTAGCTTTCTTT. Its protein is CASSYSISRVAPAVAFF. The rearrangement uses TRBV6-5 and TRBJ1-1; TRBD1 is a possible D gene (5 bases). CDR3 length equals 17 residues. With 0 bases removed from V and 10 bases from J, the gap between germline ends came to 24 bases. Germline assignment: CDR1 MNHEY and CDR2 SVGAGI.

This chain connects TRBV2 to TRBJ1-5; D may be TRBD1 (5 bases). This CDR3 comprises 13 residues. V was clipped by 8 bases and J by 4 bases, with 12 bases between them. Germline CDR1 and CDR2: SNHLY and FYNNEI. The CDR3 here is CASQRDGNQPQHF. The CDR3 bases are TGTGCCAGCCAAAGGGACGGGAATCAGCCCCAGCATTTT.

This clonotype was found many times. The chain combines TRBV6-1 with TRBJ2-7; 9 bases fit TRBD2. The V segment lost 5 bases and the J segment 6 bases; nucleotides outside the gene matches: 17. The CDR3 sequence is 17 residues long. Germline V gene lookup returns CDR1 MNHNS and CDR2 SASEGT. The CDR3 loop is CASSPTWLAGRVGEQYF. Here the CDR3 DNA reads TGTGCCAGCAGTCCTACCTGGCTAGCGGGGAGGGTGGGCGAGCAGTACTTC.

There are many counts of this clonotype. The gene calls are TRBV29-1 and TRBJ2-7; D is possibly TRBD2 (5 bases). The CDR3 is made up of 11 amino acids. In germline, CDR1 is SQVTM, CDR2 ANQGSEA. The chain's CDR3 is CSIAGDYEQYF. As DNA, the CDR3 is TGCAGTATTGCCGGGGACTACGAGCAGTACTTC.

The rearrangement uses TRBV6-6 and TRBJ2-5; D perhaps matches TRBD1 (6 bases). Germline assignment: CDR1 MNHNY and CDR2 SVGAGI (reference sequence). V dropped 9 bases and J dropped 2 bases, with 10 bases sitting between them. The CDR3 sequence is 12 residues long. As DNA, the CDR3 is TGTGCCAGTCGAGGACAGCAAGAGACCCAGTACTTC. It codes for CASRGQQETQYF.

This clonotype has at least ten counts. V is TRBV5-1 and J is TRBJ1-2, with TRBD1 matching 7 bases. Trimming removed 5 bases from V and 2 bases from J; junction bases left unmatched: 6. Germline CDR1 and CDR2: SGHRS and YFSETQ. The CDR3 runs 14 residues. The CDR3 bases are TGCGCCAGCAGGCAAGGGACAGACAACTATGGCTACACCTTC. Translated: CASRQGTDNYGYTF.

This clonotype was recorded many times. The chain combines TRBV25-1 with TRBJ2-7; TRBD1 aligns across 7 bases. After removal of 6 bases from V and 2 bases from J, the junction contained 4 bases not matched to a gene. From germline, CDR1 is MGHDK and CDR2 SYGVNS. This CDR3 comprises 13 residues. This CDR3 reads CASSRGSAYEQYF. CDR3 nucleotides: TGTGCCAGCAGCAGGGGGTCAGCCTACGAGCAGTACTTC.

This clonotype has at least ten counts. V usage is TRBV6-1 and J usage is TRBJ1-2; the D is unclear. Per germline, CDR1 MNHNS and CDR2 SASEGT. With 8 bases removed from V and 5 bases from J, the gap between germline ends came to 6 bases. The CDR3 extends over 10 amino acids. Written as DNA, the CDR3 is TGTGCCAGCGATAATTATGGCTACACCTTC. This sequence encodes CASDNYGYTF.

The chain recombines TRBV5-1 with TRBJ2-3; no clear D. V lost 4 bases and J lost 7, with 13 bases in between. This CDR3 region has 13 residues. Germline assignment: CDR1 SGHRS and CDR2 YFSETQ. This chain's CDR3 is CASSPDWGYTQYF. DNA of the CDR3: TGCGCCAGCAGCCCCGACTGGGGATATACGCAGTATTTT. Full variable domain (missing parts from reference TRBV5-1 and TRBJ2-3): KAGVTQTPRYLIKTRGQQVTLSCSPISGHRSVSWYQQTPGQGLQFLFEYFSETQRNKGNFPGRFSGRQFSNSRSEMNVSTLELGDSALYLCASSPDWGYTQYFGPGTRLTVL.

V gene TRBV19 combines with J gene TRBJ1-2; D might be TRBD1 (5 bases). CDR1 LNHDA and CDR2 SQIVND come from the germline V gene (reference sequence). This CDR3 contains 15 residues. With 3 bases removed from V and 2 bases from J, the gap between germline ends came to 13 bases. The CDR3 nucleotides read TGTGCCAGTAGTATGTTCGGGGGGACGAACTATGGCTACACCTTC. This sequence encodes CASSMFGGTNYGYTF.

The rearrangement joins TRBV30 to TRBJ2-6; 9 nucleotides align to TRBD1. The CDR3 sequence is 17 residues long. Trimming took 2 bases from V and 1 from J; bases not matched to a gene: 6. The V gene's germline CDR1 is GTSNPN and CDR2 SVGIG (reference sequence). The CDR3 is CAWSTGQGMSGANVLTF. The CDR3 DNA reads TGTGCCTGGAGTACGGGACAGGGTATGTCTGGGGCCAACGTCCTGACTTTC.

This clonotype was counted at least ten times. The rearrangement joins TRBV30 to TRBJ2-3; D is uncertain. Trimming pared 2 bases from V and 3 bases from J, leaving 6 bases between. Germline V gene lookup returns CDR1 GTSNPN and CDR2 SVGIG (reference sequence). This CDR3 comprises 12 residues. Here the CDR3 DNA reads TGTGCCTGGAGTACCCTAACAGATACGCAGTATTTT. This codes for CAWSTLTDTQYF. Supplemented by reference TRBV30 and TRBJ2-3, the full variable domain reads SQTIHQWPATLVQPVGSPLSLECTVEGTSNPNLYWYRQAAGRGLQLLFYSVGIGQISSEVPQNLSASRPQDRQFILSSKKLLLSDSGFYLCAWSTLTDTQYFGPGTRLTVL.